This T cell receptor (beta chain) was profiled in a study of technical replicates of blood from a handful of donors. Profiled with immunoSEQ multiplex PCR; TCRdb holds only in-frame clones, not every one. This table holds tens of thousands of clones, around 94% found once. This TCR came from a human donor in good health. The sample taken for sequencing was T cells isolated from PBMCs.

The CDR3 protein is CASGVVNVLTF. In DNA form, the CDR3 reads TGTGCCAGCGGAGTTGTCAACGTCCTGACTTTC. This chain links TRBV28 with TRBJ2-6; D unresolved. Per the germline V gene, CDR1 is MDHEN and CDR2 is SYDVKM. Trimming removed 8 bases from V and 9 bases from J, with 8 bases in between. CDR3 length: 11 amino acids. The full variable domain, with the rest looked up from reference TRBV28 and TRBJ2-6, is DVKVTQSSRYLVKRTGEKVFLECVQDMDHENMFWYRQDPGLGLRLIYFSYDVKMKEKGDIPEGYSVSREKKERFSLILESASTNQTSMYLCASGVVNVLTFGAGSRLTVL.